This T cell receptor (beta chain) comes out of a study of preoperative IRX-2 immunotherapy in early breast cancer. Using immunoSEQ multiplex PCR, the repertoire was profiled, and TCRdb retains in-frame clones only, with some absent. The sample lists 23,000 or so clones; 85% to 90% were seen once. This CDR3 has 13 residues. V lost 5 bases, J lost 3 bases, and 11 bases lay in between. CDR1 is SEHNR and CDR2 is FQNEAQ in the germline V gene (reference sequence). Sample treatment: preoperative locoregional IRX-2 cytokine immunotherapy. Samples came from a phase Ib trial of preoperative locoregional IRX-2 cytokine immunotherapy.

The TCR comes from a human donor with breast cancer. V is TRBV7-9 and J is TRBJ2-7; D is perhaps TRBD2 (5 bases). Sample: tumor tissue, taken after IRX-2 immunotherapy. CDR3 in amino acids: CASSTRRDYEQYF. The DNA for the CDR3 is TGTGCCAGCAGCACCCGACGGGACTACGAGCAGTACTTC.